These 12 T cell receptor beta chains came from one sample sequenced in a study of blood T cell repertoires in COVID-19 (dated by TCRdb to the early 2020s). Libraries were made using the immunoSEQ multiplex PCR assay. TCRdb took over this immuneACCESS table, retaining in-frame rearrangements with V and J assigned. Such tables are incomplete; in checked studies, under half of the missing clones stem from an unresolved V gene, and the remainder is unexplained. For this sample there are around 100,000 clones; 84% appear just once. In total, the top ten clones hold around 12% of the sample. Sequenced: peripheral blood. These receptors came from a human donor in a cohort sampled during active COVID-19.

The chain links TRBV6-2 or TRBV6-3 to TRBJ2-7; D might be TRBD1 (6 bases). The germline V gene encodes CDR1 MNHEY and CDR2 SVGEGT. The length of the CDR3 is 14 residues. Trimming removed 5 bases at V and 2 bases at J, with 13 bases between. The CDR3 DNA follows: TGTGCCAGCAGTGGAACAGGGCTGACCTACGAGCAGTACTTC. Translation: CASSGTGLTYEQYF.

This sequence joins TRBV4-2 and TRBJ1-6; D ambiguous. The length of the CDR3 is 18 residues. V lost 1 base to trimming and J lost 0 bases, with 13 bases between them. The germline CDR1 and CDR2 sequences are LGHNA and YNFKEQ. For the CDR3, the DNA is TGTGCCAGCAGCCAAGGGTTCGACCGGAGCTCCTATAATTCACCCCTCCACTTT. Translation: CASSQGFDRSSYNSPLHF.

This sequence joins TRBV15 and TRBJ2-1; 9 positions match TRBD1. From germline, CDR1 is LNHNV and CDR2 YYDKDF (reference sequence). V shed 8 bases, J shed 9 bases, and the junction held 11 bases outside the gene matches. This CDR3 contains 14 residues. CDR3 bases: TGTGCCACCCCTGCCGGACAGGGGACAACTGAGCAGTTCTTC. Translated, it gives CATPAGQGTTEQFF.

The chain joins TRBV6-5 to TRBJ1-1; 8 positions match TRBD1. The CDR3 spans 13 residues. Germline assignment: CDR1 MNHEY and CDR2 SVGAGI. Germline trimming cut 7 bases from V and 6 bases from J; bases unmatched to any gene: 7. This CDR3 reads CASIRQGKPEAFF. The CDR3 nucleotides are TGTGCCAGCATCAGACAGGGGAAACCTGAAGCTTTCTTT.

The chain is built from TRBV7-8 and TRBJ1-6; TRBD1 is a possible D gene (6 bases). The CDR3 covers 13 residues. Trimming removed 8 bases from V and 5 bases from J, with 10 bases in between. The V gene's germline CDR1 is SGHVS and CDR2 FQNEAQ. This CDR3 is CASGRGDNSPLHF. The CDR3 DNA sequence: TGTGCCAGCGGGAGGGGGGATAATTCACCCCTCCACTTT.

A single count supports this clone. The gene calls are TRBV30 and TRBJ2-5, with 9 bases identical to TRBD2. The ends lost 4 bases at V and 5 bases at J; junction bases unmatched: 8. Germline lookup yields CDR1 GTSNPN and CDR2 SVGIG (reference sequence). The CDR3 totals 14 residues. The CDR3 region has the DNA TGTGCCTGGACTAGCGGGGTAGTTGGGGAGACCCAGTACTTC. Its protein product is CAWTSGVVGETQYF.

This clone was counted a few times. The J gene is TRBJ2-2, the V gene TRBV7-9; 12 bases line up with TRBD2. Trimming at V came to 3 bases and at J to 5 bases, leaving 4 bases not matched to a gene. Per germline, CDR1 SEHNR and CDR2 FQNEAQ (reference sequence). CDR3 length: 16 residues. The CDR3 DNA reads TGTGCCAGCAGCTTCGGCGGACTAGCGGGGACCGGGGAGCTGTTTTTT. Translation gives CASSFGGLAGTGELFF.

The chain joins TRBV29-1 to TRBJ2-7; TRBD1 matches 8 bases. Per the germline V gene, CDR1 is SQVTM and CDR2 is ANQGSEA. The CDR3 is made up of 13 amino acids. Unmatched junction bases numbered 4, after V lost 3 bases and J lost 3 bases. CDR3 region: CSVDRGQGYEQYF. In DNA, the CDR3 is TGCAGCGTTGATCGTGGACAGGGCTACGAGCAGTACTTC.

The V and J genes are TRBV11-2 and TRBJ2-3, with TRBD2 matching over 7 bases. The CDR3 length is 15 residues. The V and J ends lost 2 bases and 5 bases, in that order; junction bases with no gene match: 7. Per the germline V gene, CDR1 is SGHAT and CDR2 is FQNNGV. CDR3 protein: CASSLSRGVIDTQYF. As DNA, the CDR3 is TGTGCCAGCAGCTTATCACGGGGGGTGATAGATACGCAGTATTTT.

DNA for the CDR3: TGTGCCAGTAGTAGTAAGCCTAGCGGGGGCCCGAACACCGGGGAGCTGTTTTTT. This gives the protein CASSSKPSGGPNTGELFF. V usage is TRBV19 and J usage is TRBJ2-2, with 10 bases that match TRBD2. Losses at the gene ends were 4 bases for V and 0 bases for J; bases not matched to a gene: 8. The CDR3 is 18 amino acids. Germline V gene sequence: CDR1 LNHDA, CDR2 SQIVND (reference sequence).

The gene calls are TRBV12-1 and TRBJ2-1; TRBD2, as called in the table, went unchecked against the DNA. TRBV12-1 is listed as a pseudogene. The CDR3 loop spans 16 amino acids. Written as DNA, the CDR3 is TGTGCCAGCAGCTTTTTAGCGGGGGGGCAAGGCAATGAGCAGTTCTTC. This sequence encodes CASSFLAGGQGNEQFF.

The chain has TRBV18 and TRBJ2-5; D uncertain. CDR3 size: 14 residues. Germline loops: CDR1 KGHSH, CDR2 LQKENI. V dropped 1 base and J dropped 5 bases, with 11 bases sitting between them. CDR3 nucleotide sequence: TGTGCCAGCTCACCACTCCAAGCGTCGGAGACCCAGTACTTC. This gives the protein CASSPLQASETQYF.